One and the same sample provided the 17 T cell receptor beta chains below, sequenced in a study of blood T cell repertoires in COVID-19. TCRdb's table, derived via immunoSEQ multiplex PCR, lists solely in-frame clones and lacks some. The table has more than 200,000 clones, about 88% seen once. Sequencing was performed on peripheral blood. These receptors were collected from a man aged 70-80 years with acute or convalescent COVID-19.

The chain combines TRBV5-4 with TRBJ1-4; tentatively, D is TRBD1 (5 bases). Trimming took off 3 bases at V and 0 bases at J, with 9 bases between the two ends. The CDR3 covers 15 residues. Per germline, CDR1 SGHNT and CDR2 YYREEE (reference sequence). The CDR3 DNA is TGTGCCAGCAGCTCGGGGACTGCAACTAATGAAAAACTGTTTTTT. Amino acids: CASSSGTATNEKLFF.

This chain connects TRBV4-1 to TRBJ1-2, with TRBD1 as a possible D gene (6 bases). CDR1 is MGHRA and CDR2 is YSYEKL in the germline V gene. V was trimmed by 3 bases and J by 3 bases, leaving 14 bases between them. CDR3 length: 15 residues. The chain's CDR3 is CASSHETGSDYGYTF. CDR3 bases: TGCGCCAGCAGCCACGAGACAGGATCTGACTATGGCTACACCTTC.

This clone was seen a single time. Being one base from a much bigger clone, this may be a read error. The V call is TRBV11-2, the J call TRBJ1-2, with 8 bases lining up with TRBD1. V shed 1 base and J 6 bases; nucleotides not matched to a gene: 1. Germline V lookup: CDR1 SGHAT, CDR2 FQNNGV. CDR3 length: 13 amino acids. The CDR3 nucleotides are TGTGCCAGCAGCTTAGGGACAGGGAATGGCTACACCTTC. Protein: CASSLGTGNGYTF.

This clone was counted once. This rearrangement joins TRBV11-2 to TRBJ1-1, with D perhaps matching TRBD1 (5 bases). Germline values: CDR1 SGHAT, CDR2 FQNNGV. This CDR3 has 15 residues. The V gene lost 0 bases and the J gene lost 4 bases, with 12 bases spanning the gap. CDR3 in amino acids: CASSLEAGRSTEAFF. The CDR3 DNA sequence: TGTGCCAGCAGCTTAGAGGCAGGGAGGAGCACTGAAGCTTTCTTT.

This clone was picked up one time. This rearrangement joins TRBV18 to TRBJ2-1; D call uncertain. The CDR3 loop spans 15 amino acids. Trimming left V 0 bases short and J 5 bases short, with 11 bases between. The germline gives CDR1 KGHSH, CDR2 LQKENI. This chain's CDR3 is CASSPPLGGDNEQFF. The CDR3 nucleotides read TGTGCCAGCTCACCACCTTTAGGCGGCGACAATGAGCAGTTCTTC.

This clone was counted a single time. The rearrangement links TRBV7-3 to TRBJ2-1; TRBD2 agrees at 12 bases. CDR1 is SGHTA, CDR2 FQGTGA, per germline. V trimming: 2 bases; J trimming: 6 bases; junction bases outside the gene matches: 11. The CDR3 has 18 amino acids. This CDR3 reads CASSLLGASGRAFNEQFF. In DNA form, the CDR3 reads TGTGCCAGCAGCTTACTAGGGGCTAGCGGGAGGGCCTTCAATGAGCAGTTCTTC.

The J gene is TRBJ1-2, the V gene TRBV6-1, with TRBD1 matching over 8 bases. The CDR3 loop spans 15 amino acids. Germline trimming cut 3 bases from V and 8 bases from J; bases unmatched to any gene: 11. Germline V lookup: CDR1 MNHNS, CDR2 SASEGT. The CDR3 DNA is TGTGCCAGCAGTGACCGACAGGGGCACTATGGGGGCTACACCTTC. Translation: CASSDRQGHYGGYTF.

Here the CDR3 reads CASSWGQKETQYF. The CDR3 nucleotides read TGTGCCAGTAGTTGGGGACAGAAAGAGACCCAGTACTTC. The chain recombines TRBV19 with TRBJ2-5; 7 bases align to TRBD1. V lost 5 bases to trimming and J lost 3 bases; unmatched junction nucleotides: 3. The V gene's germline CDR1 is LNHDA and CDR2 SQIVND (reference sequence). The length of the CDR3 is 13 residues.

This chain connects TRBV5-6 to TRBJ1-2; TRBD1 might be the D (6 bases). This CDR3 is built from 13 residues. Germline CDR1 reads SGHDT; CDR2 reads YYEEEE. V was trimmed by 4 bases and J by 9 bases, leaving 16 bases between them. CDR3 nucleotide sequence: TGTGCCAGCAGCCCACAGGGAATAGGTAGCTACACCTTC. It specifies CASSPQGIGSYTF.

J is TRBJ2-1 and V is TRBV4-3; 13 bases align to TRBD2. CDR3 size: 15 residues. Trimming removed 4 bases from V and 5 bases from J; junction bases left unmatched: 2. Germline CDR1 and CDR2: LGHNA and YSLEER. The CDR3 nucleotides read TGCGCCAGCAGCCTCGGACTAGCGGGAGACAATGAGCAGTTCTTC. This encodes CASSLGLAGDNEQFF.

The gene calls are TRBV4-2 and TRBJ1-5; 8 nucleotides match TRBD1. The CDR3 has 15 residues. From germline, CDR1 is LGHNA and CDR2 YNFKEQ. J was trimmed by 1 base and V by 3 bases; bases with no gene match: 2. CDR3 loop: CASSHYRGSNQPQHF. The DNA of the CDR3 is TGTGCCAGCAGCCATTACAGGGGGAGCAATCAGCCCCAGCATTTT.

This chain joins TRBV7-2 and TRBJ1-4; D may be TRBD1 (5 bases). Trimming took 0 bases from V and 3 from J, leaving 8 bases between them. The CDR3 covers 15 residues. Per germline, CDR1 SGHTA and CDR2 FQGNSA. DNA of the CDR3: TGTGCCAGCAGCTTAGCAGGGGAACCTAATGAAAAACTGTTTTTT. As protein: CASSLAGEPNEKLFF.

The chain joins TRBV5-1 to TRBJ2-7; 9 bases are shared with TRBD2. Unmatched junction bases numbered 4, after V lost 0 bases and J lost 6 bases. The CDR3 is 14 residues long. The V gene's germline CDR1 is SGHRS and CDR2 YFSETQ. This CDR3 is CASSLGQTSGEQYF. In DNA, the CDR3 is TGCGCCAGCAGCTTGGGACAGACTAGCGGCGAGCAGTACTTC.

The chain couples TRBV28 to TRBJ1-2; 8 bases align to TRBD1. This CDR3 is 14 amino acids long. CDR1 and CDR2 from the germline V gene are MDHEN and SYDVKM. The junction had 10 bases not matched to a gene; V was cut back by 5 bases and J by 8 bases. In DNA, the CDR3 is TGTGCCAGCAGTACCGGACAGGGAGCAAGGGGCTACACCTTC. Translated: CASSTGQGARGYTF.

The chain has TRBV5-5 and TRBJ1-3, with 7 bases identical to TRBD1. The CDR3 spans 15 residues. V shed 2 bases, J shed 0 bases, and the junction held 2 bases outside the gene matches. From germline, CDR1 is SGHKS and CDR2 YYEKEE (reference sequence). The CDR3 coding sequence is TGTGCCAGCAGCTTAACAGGGGCCTCTGGAAACACCATATATTTT. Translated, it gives CASSLTGASGNTIYF.

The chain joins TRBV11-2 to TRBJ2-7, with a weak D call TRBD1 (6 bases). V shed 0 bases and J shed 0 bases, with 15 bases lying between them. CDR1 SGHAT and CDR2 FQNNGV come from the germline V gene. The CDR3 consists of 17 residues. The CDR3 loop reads CASSLEGGSLSSYEQYF. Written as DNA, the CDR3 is TGTGCCAGCAGCTTAGAAGGGGGTAGCCTAAGCTCCTACGAGCAGTACTTC.

The CDR3 DNA sequence: TGTGCCAGCAGTCAGACAGGGTACTATGGCTACACCTTC. Residues: CASSQTGYYGYTF. The rearrangement joins TRBV6-1 to TRBJ1-2; the match to TRBD1 covers 7 bases. CDR1 and CDR2 (germline): MNHNS, SASEGT. V shed 5 bases, J shed 3 bases, and the junction held 3 bases outside the gene matches. The CDR3 is made up of 13 amino acids.